Each of the 24 T cell receptor beta chains below was sequenced from the same sample in a study of cytomegalovirus exposure and HLA in healthy donors (dated by TCRdb to 2016 to 2017). The library was built by means of the immunoSEQ multiplex PCR assay. For the multiplex PCR, a mixture combining 60 forward primers for TCR Vbeta segments and 13 reverse primers for TCR Jbeta segments was used. TCRdb provides this immuneACCESS table in a form limited to in-frame rearrangements. Some clones are lacking; in checked studies, under half of them reflect an unresolved V gene, and why the rest are absent is not known. The sample table shows over 100,000 clones, and approximately 76% are seen once. The ten biggest clones cover 7.7% of the sample. The sample taken for sequencing was PBMCs. These receptors originate from a woman aged 45-59 years in good health and CMV-seropositive.

The V and J genes are TRBV27 and TRBJ2-5; 8 bases match TRBD1. TRBJ2-7 explains the end of the DNA better; the J call may be wrong. The CDR3 runs to 15 residues. The germline CDR1 and CDR2 sequences are MNHEY and SMNVEV (reference sequence). CDR3 in DNA: TGTGCCAGCAGTTTGGGGGACAGGATTGCCTACGAGCAGTACTTC. This translates into CASSLGDRIAYEQYF.

This chain links TRBV6-5 with TRBJ1-2; D possibly corresponds to TRBD1 (5 bases). The CDR3 has 13 residues. Looked up from germline, CDR1 is MNHEY and CDR2 is SVGAGI. The V end lost 6 bases, the J end lost 2 bases, and 10 bases lay between the germline ends. CDR3 sequence: CASSKTENYGYTF. In DNA form, the CDR3 reads TGTGCCAGCAGCAAGACAGAGAACTATGGCTACACCTTC.

The chain carries TRBV19 and TRBJ1-5; D call uncertain. The V gene lost 1 base and the J gene lost 3 bases, with 16 bases spanning the gap. The CDR3 consists of 17 residues. Germline-derived CDR1 and CDR2 are LNHDA and SQIVND (reference sequence). CDR3 bases: TGTGCCAGTAGTATAGCTCATAAGGCACTAATCAATCAGCCCCAGCATTTT. Its protein is CASSIAHKALINQPQHF.

V is TRBV5-4 and J is TRBJ2-7; D is perhaps TRBD2 (7 bases). There are 16 residues in the CDR3. CDR1 is SGHNT, CDR2 YYREEE, per germline (reference sequence). Between the trimmed V and J ends, which lost 0 bases and 2 bases, there was a span of 15 bases. The CDR3 nucleotides read TGTGCCAGCAGCTTGGGGGGCGGGGGCCGGACCTACGAGCAGTACTTC. As protein: CASSLGGGGRTYEQYF.

This clone was observed a single time. The gene calls are TRBV2 and TRBJ2-5; 9 bases fit TRBD1. Near its end, the DNA agrees better with TRBJ2-7, so the J call may be wrong. The CDR3 is 14 amino acids. The germline CDR1 and CDR2 sequences are SNHLY and FYNNEI. The CDR3 sequence: CASRDRGVTYEQYF. DNA of the CDR3: TGTGCCAGCAGAGACAGGGGGGTAACCTACGAGCAGTACTTC.

The J gene is TRBJ2-3, the V gene TRBV27, with D perhaps TRBD1 (6 bases). V lost 0 bases, J lost 6 bases, and 10 bases lay in between. The CDR3 is made up of 14 amino acids. Germline CDR1 reads MNHEY; CDR2 reads SMNVEV (reference sequence). The CDR3 is CASSLSAGVDTQYF. DNA of the CDR3: TGTGCCAGCAGTTTATCGGCAGGGGTGGATACGCAGTATTTT.

The chain joins TRBV7-2 to TRBJ2-1, with 12 bases fitting TRBD2. The V segment lost 5 bases and the J segment 10 bases; nucleotides outside the gene matches: 12. Germline loops: CDR1 SGHTA, CDR2 FQGNSA. The CDR3 runs 16 residues. Written as DNA, the CDR3 is TGTGCCAGCAGCCGTACTAGCGGGGGGCGCGTGGACGAGCAGTTCTTC. Encoded protein: CASSRTSGGRVDEQFF.

The chain is built from TRBV4-3 and TRBJ2-5; the D gene is possibly TRBD1 (6 bases). The germline gives CDR1 LGHNA, CDR2 YSLEER. This CDR3 has 15 amino acids. V gave up 1 base and J gave up 5 bases, with 14 bases separating them. CDR3 in amino acids: CASSQGQGKVETQYF. DNA of the CDR3: TGCGCCAGCAGCCAAGGTCAGGGGAAGGTGGAGACCCAGTACTTC.

V is TRBV10-2 and J is TRBJ1-3; weak D call: TRBD1 (5 bases). This CDR3 is built from 14 residues. Trimming took off 6 bases at V and 2 bases at J, with 11 bases between the two ends. Germline CDR1 reads WSHSY; CDR2 reads SAAADI. The CDR3: CASRGRATGNTIYF. The DNA for the CDR3 is TGCGCCAGCAGGGGCAGGGCAACTGGAAACACCATATATTTT.

This chain connects TRBV19 to TRBJ2-2, with D possibly TRBD1 on 5 matching bases. The germline CDR1 and CDR2 sequences are LNHDA and SQIVND (reference sequence). This CDR3 is 16 amino acids long. Deletions cut 6 bases from V and 6 bases from J, with 20 bases between. In DNA, the CDR3 is TGTGCCAGTAGATCAACCGACGCAGGGTACTCCGGGGAGCTGTTTTTT. Its protein product is CASRSTDAGYSGELFF.

The gene calls are TRBV5-1 and TRBJ1-2, with 11 bases that match TRBD1. V lost 5 bases, J lost 4 bases, and 4 bases stayed unmatched. The CDR3 is made up of 14 amino acids. CDR1 SGHRS and CDR2 YFSETQ come from the germline V gene. For the CDR3, the DNA is TGCGCCAGCAGGTGGACAGGGGGCCTCTATGGCTACACCTTC. This translates into CASRWTGGLYGYTF.

The chain recombines TRBV29-1 with TRBJ1-1; TRBD1 aligns across 7 bases. The CDR3 extends over 11 amino acids. The germline CDR1 and CDR2 sequences are SQVTM and ANQGSEA. V lost 7 bases to trimming and J lost 1 base; unmatched junction nucleotides: 0. The CDR3 reads CSGTGNTEAFF. The DNA for the CDR3 is TGCAGCGGGACAGGGAACACTGAAGCTTTCTTT. The full variable domain, with the rest looked up from reference TRBV29-1 and TRBJ1-1, is SAVISQKPSRDICQRGTSLTIQCQVDSQVTMMFWYRQQPGQSLTLIATANQGSEATYESGFVIDKFPISRPNLTFSTLTVSNMSPEDSSIYLCSGTGNTEAFFGQGTRLTVV.

There are a few counts of this clone. The chain links TRBV5-1 to TRBJ1-2; D is uncertain. Germline CDR1 is SGHRS and CDR2 is YFSETQ. This CDR3 is built from 14 residues. The ends were cut back, 1 base at V and 0 bases at J, with 7 bases in the middle. The CDR3 sequence: CASSLSGSNYGYTF. Here the CDR3 DNA reads TGCGCCAGCAGCTTGTCGGGGTCTAACTATGGCTACACCTTC.

The CDR3 DNA follows: TGTGCCAGCAGAGCAGCGGAGGACGGTATTACGCAGTATTTT. It specifies CASRAAEDGITQYF. This chain joins TRBV27 and TRBJ2-3, with D possibly TRBD2 on 5 matching bases. V lost 6 bases to trimming and J lost 8 bases, with 18 bases between them. Germline CDR1 reads MNHEY; CDR2 reads SMNVEV (reference sequence). This CDR3 spans 14 amino acids.

The J gene is TRBJ1-1, the V gene TRBV6-5; D unresolved. The CDR3 runs 16 residues. Trimming pared 0 bases from V and 0 bases from J, leaving 11 bases between. Germline CDR1 reads MNHEY; CDR2 reads SVGAGI. The CDR3 DNA reads TGTGCCAGCAGTTACTCGACGCGGGTAGTGAACACTGAAGCTTTCTTT. This sequence encodes CASSYSTRVVNTEAFF.

The chain couples TRBV7-9 to TRBJ2-3; 8 bases map to TRBD1. V lost 5 bases to trimming and J lost 0 bases; unmatched junction nucleotides: 10. The CDR3 runs 17 residues. Germline V gene lookup returns CDR1 SEHNR and CDR2 FQNEAQ (reference sequence). CDR3 DNA: TGTGCCAGCAGCCCCCGACAGGGGAAGGCTAGCACAGATACGCAGTATTTT. Its protein product is CASSPRQGKASTDTQYF.

The rearrangement links TRBV7-2 to TRBJ2-2; TRBD2 agrees at 9 bases. V dropped 4 bases and J dropped 8; count of bases not matched to a gene: 8. The CDR3 sequence is 15 residues long. Looked up from germline, CDR1 is SGHTA and CDR2 is FQGNSA. This CDR3 reads CASSSRLAVGGELFF. The DNA of the CDR3 is TGTGCCAGCAGCTCCCGACTAGCGGTTGGAGGGGAGCTGTTTTTT.

This clone was detected only once. The V and J genes are TRBV11-2 and TRBJ2-7; D uncertain. V lost 3 bases, J lost 2 bases, and 11 bases lay in between. CDR3 size: 14 residues. CDR1 and CDR2 from the germline V gene are SGHAT and FQNNGV. The CDR3 region is CASSFFLSPYEQYF. CDR3 DNA: TGTGCCAGCAGCTTCTTTCTTTCCCCCTACGAGCAGTACTTC.

The rearrangement joins TRBV10-3 to TRBJ1-1; no clear D gene. The V end lost 8 bases, the J end lost 0 bases, and 16 bases lay between the germline ends. The V gene's germline CDR1 is ENHRY and CDR2 SYGVKD. The CDR3 length is 15 residues. The CDR3 nucleotides are TGTGCCATCCGAGAGGGTACAAATATGAACACTGAAGCTTTCTTT. Amino acids: CAIREGTNMNTEAFF.

This clone was detected a few times. The chain's CDR3 is CASSFRGRPAFF. The CDR3 DNA reads TGTGCCAGCAGTTTCAGGGGGCGGCCAGCTTTCTTT. The chain is built from TRBV6-5 and TRBJ1-1; 8 nucleotides match TRBD1. CDR1 and CDR2 from the germline V gene are MNHEY and SVGAGI. The V segment lost 4 bases and the J segment 10 bases; nucleotides outside the gene matches: 5. CDR3 length: 12 residues.

The V call is TRBV6-1, the J call TRBJ2-7; TRBD2 matches 9 bases. V dropped 4 bases and J dropped 3; count of bases not matched to a gene: 7. Germline loops: CDR1 MNHNS, CDR2 SASEGT. The CDR3 has 15 residues. CDR3: CASSAGLASIYEQYF. The CDR3 nucleotides are TGTGCCAGCAGTGCAGGACTAGCGTCAATCTACGAGCAGTACTTC.

This rearrangement joins TRBV9 to TRBJ2-2; tentative D call: TRBD2 (5 bases). V was shortened by 6 bases and J by 6 bases, with 18 bases between the two germline ends. This CDR3 spans 15 amino acids. CDR1 and CDR2 from the germline V gene are SGDLS and YYNGEE. CDR3 DNA: TGTGCCAGCACCGAGGGCGGACTGCCACCCGGGGAGCTGTTTTTT. Its protein is CASTEGGLPPGELFF.

The chain uses TRBV11-2 and TRBJ2-7; maybe TRBD1 (6 bases). This CDR3 region has 15 residues. Germline V gene sequence: CDR1 SGHAT, CDR2 FQNNGV. Trimming took 0 bases from V and 2 from J, leaving 11 bases between them. CDR3 residues: CASSLDGTPTYEQYF. The CDR3 nucleotides read TGTGCCAGCAGCTTAGACGGGACACCAACCTACGAGCAGTACTTC.

This rearrangement joins TRBV18 to TRBJ2-7, with 7 bases that match TRBD1. With V trimmed by 3 bases and J by 1 base, 0 bases remained unmatched. CDR1 and CDR2 (germline): KGHSH, LQKENI. The CDR3 is 13 amino acids. The CDR3 DNA reads TGTGCCAGCTCACCGGACAGGTCCTACGAGCAGTACTTC. Translation: CASSPDRSYEQYF.